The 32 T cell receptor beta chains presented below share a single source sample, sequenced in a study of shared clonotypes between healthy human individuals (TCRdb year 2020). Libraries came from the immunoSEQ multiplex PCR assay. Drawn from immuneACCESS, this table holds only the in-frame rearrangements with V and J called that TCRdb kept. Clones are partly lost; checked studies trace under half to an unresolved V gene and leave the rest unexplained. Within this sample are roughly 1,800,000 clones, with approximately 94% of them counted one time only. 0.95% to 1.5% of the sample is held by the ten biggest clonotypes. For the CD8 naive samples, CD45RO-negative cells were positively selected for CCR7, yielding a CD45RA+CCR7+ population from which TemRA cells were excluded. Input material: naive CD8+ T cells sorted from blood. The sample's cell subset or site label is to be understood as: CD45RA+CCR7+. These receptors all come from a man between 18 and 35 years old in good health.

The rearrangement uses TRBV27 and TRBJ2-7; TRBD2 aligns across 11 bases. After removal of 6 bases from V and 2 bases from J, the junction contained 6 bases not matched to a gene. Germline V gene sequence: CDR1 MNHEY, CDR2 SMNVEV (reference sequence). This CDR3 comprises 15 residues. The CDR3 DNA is TGTGCCAGCAGACCGGGACTAGCGGAAACCTACGAGCAGTACTTC. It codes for CASRPGLAETYEQYF.

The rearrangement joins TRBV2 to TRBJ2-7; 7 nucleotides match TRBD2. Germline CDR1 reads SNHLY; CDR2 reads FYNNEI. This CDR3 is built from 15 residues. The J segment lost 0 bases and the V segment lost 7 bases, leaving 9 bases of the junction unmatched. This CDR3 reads CASIPTSKSSYEQYF. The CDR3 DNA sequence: TGTGCCAGCATTCCGACTAGCAAAAGCTCCTACGAGCAGTACTTC.

The CDR3 here is CASSPNRGETMNTEAFF. The CDR3 DNA is TGTGCCAGCAGCCCAAACAGGGGGGAAACAATGAACACTGAAGCTTTCTTT. The chain couples TRBV7-9 to TRBJ1-1; the match to TRBD1 covers 8 bases. The CDR3 is 17 amino acids. V lost 5 bases to trimming and J lost 0 bases; unmatched junction nucleotides: 11. Looked up from germline, CDR1 is SEHNR and CDR2 is FQNEAQ (reference sequence).

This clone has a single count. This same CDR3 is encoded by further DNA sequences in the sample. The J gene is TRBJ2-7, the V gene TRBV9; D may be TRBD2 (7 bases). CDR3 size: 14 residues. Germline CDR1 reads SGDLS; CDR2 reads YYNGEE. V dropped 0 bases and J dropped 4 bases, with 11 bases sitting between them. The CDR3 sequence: CASSVEQGGYEQYF. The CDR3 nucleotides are TGTGCCAGCAGCGTAGAACAGGGAGGGTACGAGCAGTACTTC.

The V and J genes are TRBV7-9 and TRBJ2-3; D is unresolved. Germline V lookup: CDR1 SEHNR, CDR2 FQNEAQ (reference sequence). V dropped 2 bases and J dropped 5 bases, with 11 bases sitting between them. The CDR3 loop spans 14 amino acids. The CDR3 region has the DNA TGTGCCAGCAGCTTAAGTTTCGGCGAAGATACGCAGTATTTT. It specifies CASSLSFGEDTQYF.

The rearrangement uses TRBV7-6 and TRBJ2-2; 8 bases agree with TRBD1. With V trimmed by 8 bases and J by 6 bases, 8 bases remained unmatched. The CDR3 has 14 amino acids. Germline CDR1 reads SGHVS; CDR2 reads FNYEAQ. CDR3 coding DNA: TGTGCCAGCGCACTGACAGGGGAAGCCGGGGAGCTGTTTTTT. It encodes CASALTGEAGELFF.

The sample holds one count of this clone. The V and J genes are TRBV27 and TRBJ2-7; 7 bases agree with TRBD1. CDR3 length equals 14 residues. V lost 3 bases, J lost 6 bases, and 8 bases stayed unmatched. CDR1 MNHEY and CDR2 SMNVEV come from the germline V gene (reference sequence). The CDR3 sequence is CASSFYWTGGEQYF. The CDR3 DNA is TGTGCCAGCAGTTTCTACTGGACAGGTGGCGAGCAGTACTTC.

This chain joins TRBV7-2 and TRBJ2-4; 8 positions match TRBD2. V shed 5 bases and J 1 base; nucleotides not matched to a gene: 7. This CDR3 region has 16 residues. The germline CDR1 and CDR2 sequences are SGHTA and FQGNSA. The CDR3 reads CASSASTSVAKNIQYF. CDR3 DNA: TGTGCCAGCAGCGCATCGACTAGCGTCGCCAAAAACATTCAGTACTTC.

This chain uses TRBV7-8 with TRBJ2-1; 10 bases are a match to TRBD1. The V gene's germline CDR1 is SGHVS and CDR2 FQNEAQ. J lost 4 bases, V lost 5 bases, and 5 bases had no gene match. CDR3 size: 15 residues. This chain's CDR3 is CASSPGDRGYNEQFF. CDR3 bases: TGTGCCAGCAGCCCGGGGGACAGGGGTTACAATGAGCAGTTCTTC.

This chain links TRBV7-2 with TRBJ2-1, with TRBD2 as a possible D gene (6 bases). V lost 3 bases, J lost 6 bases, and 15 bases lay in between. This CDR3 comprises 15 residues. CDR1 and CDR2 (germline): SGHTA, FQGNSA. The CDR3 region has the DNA TGTGCCAGCAGCTTTGGACTCTGGGGGGTCAATGAGCAGTTCTTC. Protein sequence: CASSFGLWGVNEQFF. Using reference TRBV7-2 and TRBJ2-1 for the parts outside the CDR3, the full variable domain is GAGVSQSPSNKVTEKGKDVELRCDPISGHTALYWYRQSLGQGLEFLIYFQGNSAPDKSGLPSDRFSAERTGGSVSTLTIQRTQQEDSAVYLCASSFGLWGVNEQFFGPGTRLTVL.

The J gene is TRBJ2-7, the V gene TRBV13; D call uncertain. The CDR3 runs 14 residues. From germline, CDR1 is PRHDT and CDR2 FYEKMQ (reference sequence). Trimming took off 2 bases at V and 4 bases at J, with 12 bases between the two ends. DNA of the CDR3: TGTGCCAGCAGCTTACAGCCGCGTGGATACGAGCAGTACTTC. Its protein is CASSLQPRGYEQYF.

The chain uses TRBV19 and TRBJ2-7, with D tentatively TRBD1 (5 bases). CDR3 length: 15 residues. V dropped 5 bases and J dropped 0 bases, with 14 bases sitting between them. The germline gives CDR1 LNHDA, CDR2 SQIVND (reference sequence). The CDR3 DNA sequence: TGTGCCAGTAGTCCCGACAGATTAAGCTCCTACGAGCAGTACTTC. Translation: CASSPDRLSSYEQYF.

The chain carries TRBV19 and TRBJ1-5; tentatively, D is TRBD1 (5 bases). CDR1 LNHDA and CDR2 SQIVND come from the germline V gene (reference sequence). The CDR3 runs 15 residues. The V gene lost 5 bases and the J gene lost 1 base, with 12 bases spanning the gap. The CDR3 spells CASSLTGLSNQPQHF. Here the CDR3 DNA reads TGTGCCAGTAGTCTTACAGGTTTGAGCAATCAGCCCCAGCATTTT.

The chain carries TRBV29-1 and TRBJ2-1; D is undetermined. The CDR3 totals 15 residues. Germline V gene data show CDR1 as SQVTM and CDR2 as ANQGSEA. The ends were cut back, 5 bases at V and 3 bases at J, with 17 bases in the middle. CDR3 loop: CSVPASATIYNEQFF. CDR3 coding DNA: TGCAGCGTTCCTGCCAGCGCCACTATCTACAATGAGCAGTTCTTC.

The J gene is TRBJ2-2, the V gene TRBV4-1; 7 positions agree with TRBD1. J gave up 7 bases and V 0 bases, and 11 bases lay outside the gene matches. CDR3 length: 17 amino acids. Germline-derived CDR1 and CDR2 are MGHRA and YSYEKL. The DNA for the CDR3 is TGCGCCAGCAGCCAAGATGAGAGGGGGCAAGTAATCGGGGAGCTGTTTTTT. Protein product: CASSQDERGQVIGELFF.

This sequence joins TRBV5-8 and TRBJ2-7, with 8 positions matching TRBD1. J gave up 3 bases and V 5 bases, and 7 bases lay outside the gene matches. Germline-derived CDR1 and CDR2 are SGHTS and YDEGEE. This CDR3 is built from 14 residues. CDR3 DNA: TGTGCCAGCAGTCCCACAGGGGGTTACTACGAGCAGTACTTC. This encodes CASSPTGGYYEQYF.

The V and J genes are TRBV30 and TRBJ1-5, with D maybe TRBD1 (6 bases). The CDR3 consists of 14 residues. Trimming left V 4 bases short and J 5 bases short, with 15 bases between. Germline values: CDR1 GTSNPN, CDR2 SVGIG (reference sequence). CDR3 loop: CAWNMGQGHQPQHF. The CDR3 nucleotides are TGTGCCTGGAATATGGGCCAGGGGCATCAGCCCCAGCATTTT.

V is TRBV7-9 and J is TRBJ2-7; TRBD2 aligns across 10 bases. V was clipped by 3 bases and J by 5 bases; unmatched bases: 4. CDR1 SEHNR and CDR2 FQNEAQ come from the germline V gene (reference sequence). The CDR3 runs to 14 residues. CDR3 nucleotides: TGTGCCAGCAGCTTCAGCGGGGGGGTTGACGAGCAGTACTTC. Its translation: CASSFSGGVDEQYF. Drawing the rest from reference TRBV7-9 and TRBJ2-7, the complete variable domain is DTGVSQNPRHKITKRGQNVTFRCDPISEHNRLYWYRQTLGQGPEFLTYFQNEAQLEKSRLLSDRFSAERPKGSFSTLEIQRTEQGDSAMYLCASSFSGGVDEQYFGPGTRLTVT.

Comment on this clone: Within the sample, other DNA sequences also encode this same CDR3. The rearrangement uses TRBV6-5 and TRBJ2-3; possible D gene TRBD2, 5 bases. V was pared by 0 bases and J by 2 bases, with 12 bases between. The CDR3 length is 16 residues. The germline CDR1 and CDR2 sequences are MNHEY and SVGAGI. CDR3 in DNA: TGTGCCAGCAGTTACTCCGTGGGAGAGGTCACAGATACGCAGTATTTT. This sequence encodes CASSYSVGEVTDTQYF.

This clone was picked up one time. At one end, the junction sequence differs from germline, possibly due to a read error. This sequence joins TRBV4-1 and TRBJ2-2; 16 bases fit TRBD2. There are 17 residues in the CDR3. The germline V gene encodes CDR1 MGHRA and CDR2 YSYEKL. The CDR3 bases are TGCGCCAGCAGCCAGGGACTAGCGGGGGGGCCCACCCGGGAGCTGTTTTTT. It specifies CASSQGLAGGPTRELFF.

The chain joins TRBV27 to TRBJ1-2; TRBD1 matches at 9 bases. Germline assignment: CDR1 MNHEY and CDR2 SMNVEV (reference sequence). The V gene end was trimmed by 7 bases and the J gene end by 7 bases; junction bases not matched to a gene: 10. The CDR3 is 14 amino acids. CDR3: CASTSTGTGSGYTF. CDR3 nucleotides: TGTGCCAGCACTTCCACCGGGACAGGGAGTGGCTACACCTTC.

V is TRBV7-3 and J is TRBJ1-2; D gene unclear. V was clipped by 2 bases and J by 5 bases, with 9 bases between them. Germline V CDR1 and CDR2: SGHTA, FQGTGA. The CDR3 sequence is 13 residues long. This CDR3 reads CASSLSDGYGYTF. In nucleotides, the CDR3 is TGTGCCAGCAGCTTATCCGACGGGTATGGCTACACCTTC.

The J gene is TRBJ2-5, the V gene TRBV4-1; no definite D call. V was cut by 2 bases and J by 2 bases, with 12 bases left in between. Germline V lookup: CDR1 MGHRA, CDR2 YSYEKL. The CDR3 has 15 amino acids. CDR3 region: CASSQNIAGQETQYF. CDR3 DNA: TGCGCCAGCAGCCAAAATATTGCAGGACAAGAGACCCAGTACTTC.

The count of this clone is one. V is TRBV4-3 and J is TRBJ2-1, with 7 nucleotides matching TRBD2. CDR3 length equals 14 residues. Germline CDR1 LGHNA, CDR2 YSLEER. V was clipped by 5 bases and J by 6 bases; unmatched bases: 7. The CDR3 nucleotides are TGCGCCAGCAGCTACGGACTAGATGGCAATGAGCAGTTCTTC. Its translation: CASSYGLDGNEQFF.

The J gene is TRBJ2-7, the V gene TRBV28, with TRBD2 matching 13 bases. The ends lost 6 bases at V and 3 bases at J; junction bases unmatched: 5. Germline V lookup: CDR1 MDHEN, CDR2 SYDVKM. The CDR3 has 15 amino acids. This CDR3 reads CASSAGLAGYYEQYF. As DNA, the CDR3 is TGTGCCAGCAGCGCGGGACTAGCGGGGTACTACGAGCAGTACTTC. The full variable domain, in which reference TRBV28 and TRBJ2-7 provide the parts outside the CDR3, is DVKVTQSSRYLVKRTGEKVFLECVQDMDHENMFWYRQDPGLGLRLIYFSYDVKMKEKGDIPEGYSVSREKKERFSLILESASTNQTSMYLCASSAGLAGYYEQYFGPGTRLTVT.

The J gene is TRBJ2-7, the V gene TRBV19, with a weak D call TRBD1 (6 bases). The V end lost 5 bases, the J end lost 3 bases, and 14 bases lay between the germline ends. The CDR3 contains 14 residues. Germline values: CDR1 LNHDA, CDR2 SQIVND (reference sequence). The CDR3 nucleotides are TGTGCCAGTAGTCCAGGGGTCCTACTCTACGAGCAGTACTTC. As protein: CASSPGVLLYEQYF.

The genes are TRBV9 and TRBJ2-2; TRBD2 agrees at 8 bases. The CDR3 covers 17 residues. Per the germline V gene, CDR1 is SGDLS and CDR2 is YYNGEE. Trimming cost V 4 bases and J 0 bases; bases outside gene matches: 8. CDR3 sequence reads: CASSLPAGEPNTGELFF. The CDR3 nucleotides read TGTGCCAGCAGCCTCCCAGCGGGGGAACCGAACACCGGGGAGCTGTTTTTT.

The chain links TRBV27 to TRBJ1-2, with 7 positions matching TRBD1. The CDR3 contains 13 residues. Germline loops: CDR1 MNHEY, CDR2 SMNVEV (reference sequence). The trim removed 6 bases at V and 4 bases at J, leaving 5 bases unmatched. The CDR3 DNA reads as TGTGCCAGCAGCGCCGGGACAGCCTATGGCTACACCTTC. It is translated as CASSAGTAYGYTF.

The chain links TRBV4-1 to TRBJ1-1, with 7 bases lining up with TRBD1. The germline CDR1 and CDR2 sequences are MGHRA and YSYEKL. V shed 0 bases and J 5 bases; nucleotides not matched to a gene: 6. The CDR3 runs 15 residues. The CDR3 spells CASSQDDRVGTEAFF. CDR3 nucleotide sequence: TGCGCCAGCAGCCAAGATGACAGGGTAGGGACTGAAGCTTTCTTT.

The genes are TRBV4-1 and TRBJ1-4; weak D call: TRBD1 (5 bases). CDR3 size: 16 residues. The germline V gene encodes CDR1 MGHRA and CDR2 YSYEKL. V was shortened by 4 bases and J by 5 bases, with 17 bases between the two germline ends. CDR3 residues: CASSRPHGTENEKLFF. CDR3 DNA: TGCGCCAGCAGCCGACCTCACGGGACGGAGAATGAAAAACTGTTTTTT.

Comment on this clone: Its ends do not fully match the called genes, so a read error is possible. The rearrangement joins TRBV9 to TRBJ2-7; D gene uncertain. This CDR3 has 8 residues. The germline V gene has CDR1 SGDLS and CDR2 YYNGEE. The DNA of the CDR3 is TGTGCCAGCAGGGCAGCTAATTTC. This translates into CASRAANF.

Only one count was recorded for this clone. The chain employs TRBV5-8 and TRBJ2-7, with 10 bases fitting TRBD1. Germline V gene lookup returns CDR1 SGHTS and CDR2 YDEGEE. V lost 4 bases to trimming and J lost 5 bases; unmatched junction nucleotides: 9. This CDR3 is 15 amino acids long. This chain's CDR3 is CASSPRQGAQDEQYF. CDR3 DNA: TGTGCCAGCAGCCCGAGACAGGGGGCGCAAGACGAGCAGTACTTC.